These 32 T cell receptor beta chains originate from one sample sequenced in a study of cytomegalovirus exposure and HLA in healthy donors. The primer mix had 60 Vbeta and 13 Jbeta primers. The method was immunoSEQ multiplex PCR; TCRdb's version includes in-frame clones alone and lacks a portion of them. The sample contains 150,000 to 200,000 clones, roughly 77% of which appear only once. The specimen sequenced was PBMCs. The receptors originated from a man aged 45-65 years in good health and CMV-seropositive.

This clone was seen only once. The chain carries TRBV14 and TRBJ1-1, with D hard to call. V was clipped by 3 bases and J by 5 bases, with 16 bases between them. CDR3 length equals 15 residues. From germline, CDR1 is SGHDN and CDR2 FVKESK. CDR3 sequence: CASSHHLQSQTEAFF. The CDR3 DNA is TGTGCCAGCAGCCACCATCTACAGTCACAAACTGAAGCTTTCTTT.

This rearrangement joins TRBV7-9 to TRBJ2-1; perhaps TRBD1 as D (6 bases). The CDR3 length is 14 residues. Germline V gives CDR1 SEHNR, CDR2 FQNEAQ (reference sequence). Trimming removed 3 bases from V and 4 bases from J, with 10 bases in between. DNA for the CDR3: TGTGCCAGCAGCTTCAGGGGTACATACAATGAGCAGTTCTTC. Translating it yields CASSFRGTYNEQFF.

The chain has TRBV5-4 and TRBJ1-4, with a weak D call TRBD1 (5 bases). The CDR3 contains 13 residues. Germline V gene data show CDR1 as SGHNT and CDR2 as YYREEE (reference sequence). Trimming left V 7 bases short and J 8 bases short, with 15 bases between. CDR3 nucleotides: TGTGCCAGCTCTCCGGGGGTTCGAGAAAAACTGTTTTTT. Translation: CASSPGVREKLFF.

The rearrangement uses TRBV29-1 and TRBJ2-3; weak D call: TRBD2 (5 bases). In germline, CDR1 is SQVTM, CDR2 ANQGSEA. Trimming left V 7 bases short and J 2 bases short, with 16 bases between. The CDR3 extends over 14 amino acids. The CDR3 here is CSGGRISDTDTQYF. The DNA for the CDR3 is TGCAGCGGCGGGCGGATCTCCGACACAGATACGCAGTATTTT.

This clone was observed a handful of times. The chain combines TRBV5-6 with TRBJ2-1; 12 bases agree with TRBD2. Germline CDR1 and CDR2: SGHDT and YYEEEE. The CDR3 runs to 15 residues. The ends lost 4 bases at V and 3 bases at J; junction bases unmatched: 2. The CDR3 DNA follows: TGTGCCAGCAGCCCGACTAGCGGGGGCTACAATGAGCAGTTCTTC. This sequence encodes CASSPTSGGYNEQFF.

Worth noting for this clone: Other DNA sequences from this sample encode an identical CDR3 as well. The CDR3, as DNA: TGTGCCAGCAGCTTAGTATTAGCGGGGGCCTACGAGCAGTACTTC. Its translation is CASSLVLAGAYEQYF. V and J are TRBV7-9 and TRBJ2-7; 9 bases fit TRBD2. The germline V gene has CDR1 SEHNR and CDR2 FQNEAQ (reference sequence). The CDR3 sequence is 15 residues long. Trimming cost V 1 base and J 2 bases; bases outside gene matches: 3.

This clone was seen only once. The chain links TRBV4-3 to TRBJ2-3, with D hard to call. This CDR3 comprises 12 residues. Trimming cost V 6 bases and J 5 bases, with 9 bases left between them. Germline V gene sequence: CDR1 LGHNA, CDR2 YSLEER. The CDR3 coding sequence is TGCGCCAGCAGTGGGCTCGGAGATACGCAGTATTTT. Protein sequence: CASSGLGDTQYF.

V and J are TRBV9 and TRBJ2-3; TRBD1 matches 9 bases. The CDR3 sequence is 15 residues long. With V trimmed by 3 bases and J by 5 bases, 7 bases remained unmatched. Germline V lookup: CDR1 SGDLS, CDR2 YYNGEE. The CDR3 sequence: CASSAFTGGKDTQYF. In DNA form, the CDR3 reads TGTGCCAGCAGCGCGTTTACAGGGGGCAAAGATACGCAGTATTTT.

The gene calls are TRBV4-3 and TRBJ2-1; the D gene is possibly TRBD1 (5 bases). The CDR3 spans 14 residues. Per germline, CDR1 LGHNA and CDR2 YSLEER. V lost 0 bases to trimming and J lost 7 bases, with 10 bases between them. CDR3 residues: CASSQEYDSNEQFF. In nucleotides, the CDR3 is TGCGCCAGCAGCCAAGAGTACGACAGTAATGAGCAGTTCTTC.

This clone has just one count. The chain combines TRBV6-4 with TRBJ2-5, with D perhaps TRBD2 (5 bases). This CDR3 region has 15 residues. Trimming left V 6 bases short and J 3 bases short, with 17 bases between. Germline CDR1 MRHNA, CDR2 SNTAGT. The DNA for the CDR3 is TGTGCCAGCAGCCCCGTGCTAGCAGCTGAAGAGACCCAGTACTTC. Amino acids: CASSPVLAAEETQYF.

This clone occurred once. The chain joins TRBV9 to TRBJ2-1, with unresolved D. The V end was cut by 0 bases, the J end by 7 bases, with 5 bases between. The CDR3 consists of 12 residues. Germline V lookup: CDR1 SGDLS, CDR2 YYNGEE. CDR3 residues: CASSVDANEQFF. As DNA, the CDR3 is TGTGCCAGCAGCGTAGATGCGAATGAGCAGTTCTTC.

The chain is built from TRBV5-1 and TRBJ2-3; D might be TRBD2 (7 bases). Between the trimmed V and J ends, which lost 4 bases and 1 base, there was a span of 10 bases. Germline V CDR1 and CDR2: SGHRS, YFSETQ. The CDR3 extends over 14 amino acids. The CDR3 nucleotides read TGCGCCAGCAGCCGGGGGGCGGGCACAGATACGCAGTATTTT. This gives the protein CASSRGAGTDTQYF.

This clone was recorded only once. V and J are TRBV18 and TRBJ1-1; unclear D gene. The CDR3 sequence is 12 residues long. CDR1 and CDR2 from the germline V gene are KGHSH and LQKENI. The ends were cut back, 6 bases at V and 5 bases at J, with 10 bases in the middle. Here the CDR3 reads CASSPRATEAFF. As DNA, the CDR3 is TGTGCCAGCTCCCCAAGAGCTACTGAAGCTTTCTTT. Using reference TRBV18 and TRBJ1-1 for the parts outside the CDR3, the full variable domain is NAGVMQNPRHLVRRRGQEARLRCSPMKGHSHVYWYRQLPEEGLKFMVYLQKENIIDESGMPKERFSAEFPKEGPSILRIQQVVRGDSAAYFCASSPRATEAFFGQGTRLTVV.

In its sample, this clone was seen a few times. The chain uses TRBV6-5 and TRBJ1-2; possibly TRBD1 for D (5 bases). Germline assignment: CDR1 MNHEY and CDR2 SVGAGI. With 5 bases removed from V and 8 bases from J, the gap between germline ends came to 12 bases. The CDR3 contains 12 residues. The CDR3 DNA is TGTGCCAGCAGTCCCGTCGGGGGGGGCTACACCTTC. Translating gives CASSPVGGGYTF.

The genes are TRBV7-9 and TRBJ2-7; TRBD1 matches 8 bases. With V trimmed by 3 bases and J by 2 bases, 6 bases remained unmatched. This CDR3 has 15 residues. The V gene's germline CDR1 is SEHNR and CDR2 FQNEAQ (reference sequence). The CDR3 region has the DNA TGTGCCAGCAGCTTGAATTCGGGACAGGCCTACGAGCAGTACTTC. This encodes CASSLNSGQAYEQYF.

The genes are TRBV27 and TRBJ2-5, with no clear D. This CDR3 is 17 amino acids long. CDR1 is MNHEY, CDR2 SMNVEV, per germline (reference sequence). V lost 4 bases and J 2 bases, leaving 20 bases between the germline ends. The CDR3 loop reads CASSSSPGTVAQETQYF. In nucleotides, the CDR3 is TGTGCCAGCAGTTCTTCCCCCGGTACGGTAGCTCAAGAGACCCAGTACTTC.

CDR3 DNA: TGTGCCAGCAGCACGGGACAGCGGAACACTGAAGCTTTCTTT. Amino acids: CASSTGQRNTEAFF. The chain carries TRBV7-2 and TRBJ1-1; the match to TRBD1 covers 7 bases. J lost 1 base, V lost 5 bases, and 4 bases had no gene match. This CDR3 is built from 14 residues. Germline V gene sequence: CDR1 SGHTA, CDR2 FQGNSA.

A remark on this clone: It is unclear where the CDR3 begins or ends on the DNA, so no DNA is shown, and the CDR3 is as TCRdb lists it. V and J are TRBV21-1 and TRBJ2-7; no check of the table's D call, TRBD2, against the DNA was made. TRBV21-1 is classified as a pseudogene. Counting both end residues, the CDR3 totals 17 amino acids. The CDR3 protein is CASKPHPRFGGGNEQYF.

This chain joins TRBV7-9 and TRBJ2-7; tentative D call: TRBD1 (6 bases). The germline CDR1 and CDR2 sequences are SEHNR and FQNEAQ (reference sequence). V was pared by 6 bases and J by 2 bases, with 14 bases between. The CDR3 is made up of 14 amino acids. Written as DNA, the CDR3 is TGTGCCAGCAGGTACCCAGGGGATACCTACGAGCAGTACTTC. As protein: CASRYPGDTYEQYF.

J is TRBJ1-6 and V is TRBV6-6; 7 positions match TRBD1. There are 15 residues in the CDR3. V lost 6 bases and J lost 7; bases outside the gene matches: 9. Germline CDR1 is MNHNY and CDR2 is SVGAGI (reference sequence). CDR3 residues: CASSPTGAVNSPLHF. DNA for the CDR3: TGTGCCAGCAGCCCCACAGGGGCCGTCAATTCACCCCTCCACTTT.

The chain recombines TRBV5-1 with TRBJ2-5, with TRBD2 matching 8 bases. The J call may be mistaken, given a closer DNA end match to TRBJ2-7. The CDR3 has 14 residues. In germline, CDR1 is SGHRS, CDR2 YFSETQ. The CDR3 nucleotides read TGCGCCAGCAGCCCGAGCGGGGGCGTAGGCGAGCAGTACTTC. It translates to CASSPSGGVGEQYF.

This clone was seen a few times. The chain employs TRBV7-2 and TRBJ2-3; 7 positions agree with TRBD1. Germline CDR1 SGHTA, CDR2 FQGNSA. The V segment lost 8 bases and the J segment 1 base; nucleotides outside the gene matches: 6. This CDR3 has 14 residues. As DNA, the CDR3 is TGTGCCAGCGGATTGACAGGGCGCACAGATACGCAGTATTTT. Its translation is CASGLTGRTDTQYF.

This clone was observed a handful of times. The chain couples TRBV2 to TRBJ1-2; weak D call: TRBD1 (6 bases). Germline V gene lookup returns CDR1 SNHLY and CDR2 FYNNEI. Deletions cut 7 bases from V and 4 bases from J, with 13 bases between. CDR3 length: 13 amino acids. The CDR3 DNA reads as TGTGCCAGCATTGAGGACAGCGCCTATGGCTACACCTTC. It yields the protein CASIEDSAYGYTF.

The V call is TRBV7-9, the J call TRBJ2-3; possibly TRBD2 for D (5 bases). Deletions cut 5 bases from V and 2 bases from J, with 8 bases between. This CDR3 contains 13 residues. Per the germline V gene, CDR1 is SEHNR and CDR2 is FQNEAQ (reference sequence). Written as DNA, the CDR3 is TGTGCCAGCAGCCGGACTCCCACAGATACGCAGTATTTT. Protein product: CASSRTPTDTQYF.

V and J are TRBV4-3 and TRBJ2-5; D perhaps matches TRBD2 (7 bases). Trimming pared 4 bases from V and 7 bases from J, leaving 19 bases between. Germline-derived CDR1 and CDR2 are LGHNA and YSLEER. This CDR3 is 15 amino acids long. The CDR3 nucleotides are TGCGCCAGCAGCCCTGATGTTTCGGGGGGCGGGACCCAGTACTTC. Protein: CASSPDVSGGGTQYF.

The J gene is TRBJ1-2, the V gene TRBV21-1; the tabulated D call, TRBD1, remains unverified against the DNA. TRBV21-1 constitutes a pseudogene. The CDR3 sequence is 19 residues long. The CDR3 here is CASSKGPGQGARYHYGYTF. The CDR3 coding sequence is TGTGCCAGCAGCAAAGGTCCGGGACAGGGGGCCCGCTACCACTATGGCTACACCTTC.

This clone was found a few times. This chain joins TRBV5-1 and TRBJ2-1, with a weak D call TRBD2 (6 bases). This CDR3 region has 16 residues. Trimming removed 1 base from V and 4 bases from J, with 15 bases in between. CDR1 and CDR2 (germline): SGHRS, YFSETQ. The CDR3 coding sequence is TGCGCCAGCAGCTTGTCCGAAGGGACTGGATACAATGAGCAGTTCTTC. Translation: CASSLSEGTGYNEQFF.

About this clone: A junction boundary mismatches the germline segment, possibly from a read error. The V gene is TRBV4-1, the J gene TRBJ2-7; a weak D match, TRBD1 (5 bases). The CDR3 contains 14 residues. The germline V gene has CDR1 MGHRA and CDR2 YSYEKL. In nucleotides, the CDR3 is TGCCCCAGCAGCCAAGATCAGGGTCCTTACGAGCAGTACTTC. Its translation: CPSSQDQGPYEQYF.

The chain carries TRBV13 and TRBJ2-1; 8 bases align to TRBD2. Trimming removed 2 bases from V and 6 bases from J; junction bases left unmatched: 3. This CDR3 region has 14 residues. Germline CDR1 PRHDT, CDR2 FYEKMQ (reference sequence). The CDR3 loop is CASSLTGGANEQFF. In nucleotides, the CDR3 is TGTGCCAGCAGCTTAACCGGGGGGGCCAATGAGCAGTTCTTC.

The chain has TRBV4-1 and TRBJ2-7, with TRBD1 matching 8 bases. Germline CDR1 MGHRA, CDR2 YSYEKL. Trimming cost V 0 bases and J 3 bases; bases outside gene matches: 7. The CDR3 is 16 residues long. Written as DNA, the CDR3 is TGCGCCAGCAGCCAAGAGGTCACAGGGGGACACTACGAGCAGTACTTC. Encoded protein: CASSQEVTGGHYEQYF.

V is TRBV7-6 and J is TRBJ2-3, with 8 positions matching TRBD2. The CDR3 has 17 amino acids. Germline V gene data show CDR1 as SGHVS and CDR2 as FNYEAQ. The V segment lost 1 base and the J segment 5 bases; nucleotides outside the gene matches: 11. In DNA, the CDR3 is TGTGCCAGCAGCTTAGGGCTAGCGGGCCCCGGAATAGATACGCAGTATTTT. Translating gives CASSLGLAGPGIDTQYF.

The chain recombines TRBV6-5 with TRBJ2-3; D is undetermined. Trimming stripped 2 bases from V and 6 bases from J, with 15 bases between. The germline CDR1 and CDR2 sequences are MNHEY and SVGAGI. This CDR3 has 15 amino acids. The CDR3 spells CASSYRQTLTDTQYF. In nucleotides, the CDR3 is TGTGCCAGCAGTTACCGGCAGACTTTGACTGATACGCAGTATTTT.